One and the same sample provided the 15 T cell receptor beta chains below, sequenced in a study of blood T cells in healthy people across ages. Alongside a J-beta primer mix, a sample-barcoded 5' primer served in a second PCR lasting roughly 6 to 11 cycles. TCRdb re-called the 5' RACE reads through MiXCR, storing one row per CDR3 protein. The sample shows roughly 1,500,000 distinct CDR3 sequences, roughly 40% of them seen only once. The sequencing input was blood. All receptors come from a woman between 18 and 30 years old in good health.

The chain employs TRBV4-2 and TRBJ2-5, with 13 bases identical to TRBD2. V was clipped by 4 bases and J by 11 bases; unmatched bases: 10. The CDR3 covers 15 residues. CDR1 LGHNA and CDR2 YNFKEQ come from the germline V gene. The CDR3 loop is CASSLGLAGVNEQYF. In DNA form, the CDR3 reads TGTGCCAGCAGCCTCGGACTAGCGGGAGTGAATGAGCAGTACTTC.

The rearrangement joins TRBV20-1 to TRBJ1-5; tentative D call: TRBD1 (6 bases). This CDR3 spans 11 amino acids. Germline V gene data show CDR1 as DFQATT and CDR2 as SNEGSKA (reference sequence). The V end was cut by 1 base, the J end by 15 bases, with 13 bases between. The CDR3 DNA follows: TGCAGTGCTAGAGGATTGGGGGCTTGGCATTTT. Amino acids: CSARGLGAWHF.

In this sample, this clonotype turned up a few times. The chain uses TRBV11-2 and TRBJ1-2; a weak D match, TRBD1 (5 bases). Between the trimmed V and J ends, which lost 1 base and 7 bases, there was a span of 10 bases. The CDR3 runs to 13 residues. CDR1 is SGHAT and CDR2 is FQNNGV in the germline V gene. The CDR3 sequence: CASSLVGAGGYTF. In nucleotides, the CDR3 is TGTGCCAGCAGCTTAGTAGGGGCGGGTGGCTACACCTTC.

The chain links TRBV5-1 to TRBJ2-1; 7 positions agree with TRBD1. CDR3 length equals 21 residues. Trimming took 2 bases from V and 4 from J; bases not matched to a gene: 24. The germline CDR1 and CDR2 sequences are SGHRS and YFSETQ. In DNA, the CDR3 is TGCGCCAGCAGCTTCCCGGGACAGATCATACTACCCGGATACGAATACAATGAGCAGTTCTTC. Its translation: CASSFPGQIILPGYEYNEQFF. The full variable domain, its missing parts supplied by reference TRBV5-1 and TRBJ2-1, is KAGVTQTPRYLIKTRGQQVTLSCSPISGHRSVSWYQQTPGQGLQFLFEYFSETQRNKGNFPGRFSGRQFSNSRSEMNVSTLELGDSALYLCASSFPGQIILPGYEYNEQFFGPGTRLTVL.

The V and J genes are TRBV12-3 or TRBV12-4 and TRBJ2-5, with 9 positions matching TRBD2. The J segment lost 5 bases and the V segment lost 6 bases, leaving 10 bases of the junction unmatched. The CDR3 runs to 15 residues. This chain's CDR3 is CASSTTSGPGETQYF. The CDR3 region has the DNA TGTGCCAGCAGCACGACTAGCGGCCCGGGGGAGACCCAGTACTTC.

This clonotype came up a few times. The chain is built from TRBV21-1 and TRBJ1-1; whether TRBD1, the table's D call, matches the DNA was not checked. TRBV21-1 is tagged as a pseudogene. This CDR3 is built from 15 residues. CDR3 amino acids: CASPSGQGVWTEAFF. Here the CDR3 DNA reads TGTGCCAGCCCCTCGGGACAGGGGGTTTGGACTGAAGCTTTCTTT.

The J gene is TRBJ1-2, the V gene TRBV10-3, with D tentatively TRBD1 (5 bases). Germline CDR1 and CDR2: ENHRY and SYGVKD. CDR3 length: 16 amino acids. V shed 0 bases and J shed 2 bases, with 13 bases lying between them. The CDR3 bases are TGTGCCATCAGTGAGTCTAACGCCGACAGAAACTATGGCTACACCTTC. It translates to CAISESNADRNYGYTF.

In the case of this clonotype: The junction differs from germline at one of its ends, possibly a read error. The V gene is TRBV14, the J gene TRBJ2-3; 7 bases fit TRBD1. CDR1 SGHDN and CDR2 FVKESK come from the germline V gene. This CDR3 spans 15 amino acids. The CDR3 bases are TGTGCCAGCAGGCCCCGAGGGGGCAAAGCAGATGCGCAGTATTTT. Amino acids: CASRPRGGKADAQYF. The full variable domain, completed using reference TRBV14 and TRBJ2-3, is EAGVTQFPSHSVIEKGQTVTLRCDPISGHDNLYWYRRVMGKEIKFLLHFVKESKQDESGMPNNRFLAERTGGTYSTLKVQPAELEDSGVYFCASRPRGGKADAQYFGPGTRLTVL.

The chain has TRBV27 and TRBJ1-2; 10 positions match TRBD1. V trimming: 7 bases; J trimming: 7 bases; junction bases outside the gene matches: 6. The length of the CDR3 is 13 residues. The germline gives CDR1 MNHEY, CDR2 SMNVEV (reference sequence). The CDR3 DNA is TGTGCCAGCACGACAGGGGGCGTGGGTGGCTACACCTTC. This encodes CASTTGGVGGYTF.

V gene TRBV6-1 combines with J gene TRBJ2-7, with D uncertain. CDR1 and CDR2 (germline): MNHNS, SASEGT. CDR3 length: 12 residues. Trimming cost V 11 bases and J 4 bases, with 15 bases left between them. The CDR3 coding sequence is TGTGCCTCTTCAGAATCTCGTTACGAGCAGTACTTC. Its translation: CASSESRYEQYF.

The chain employs TRBV2 and TRBJ2-5, with 7 bases identical to TRBD2. The DNA end is a closer match to TRBJ2-7, so the J assignment may be wrong. This CDR3 is 14 amino acids long. Germline lookup yields CDR1 SNHLY and CDR2 FYNNEI. Here the CDR3 DNA reads TGTGCCAGCAGTGAAGGACTAGCCGGGAACGAGCAGTACTTC. This gives the protein CASSEGLAGNEQYF.

The chain has TRBV20-1 and TRBJ2-7; D might be TRBD1 or TRBD2, each matching 5 bases. This CDR3 comprises 16 residues. Germline CDR1 is DFQATT and CDR2 is SNEGSKA (reference sequence). V dropped 1 base and J dropped 4 bases, with 20 bases sitting between them. The CDR3 reads CSARGLSGAQTYEQYF. The DNA of the CDR3 is TGCAGTGCTAGAGGCCTCTCCGGGGCCCAGACTTACGAGCAGTACTTC.

The J gene is TRBJ2-3, the V gene TRBV5-1; no clear D gene. V was cut by 2 bases and J by 0 bases, with 13 bases left in between. The CDR3 runs to 16 residues. The germline V gene has CDR1 SGHRS and CDR2 YFSETQ. The CDR3 region is CASSFMRALSTDTQYF. The CDR3, as DNA: TGCGCCAGCAGCTTCATGAGAGCTCTTAGCACAGATACGCAGTATTTT.

This clonotype came up once. The chain employs TRBV3-1 and TRBJ2-1, with a tentative D call TRBD2 (6 bases). Germline V gene data show CDR1 as LGHDT and CDR2 as YNNKEL (reference sequence). V lost 0 bases and J 13 bases, leaving 22 bases between the germline ends. This CDR3 has 16 residues. CDR3 sequence (DNA): TGTGCCAGCAGCCAAGAACCGACGGGGGTCCAAGAGACCCAGTTCTTC. It codes for CASSQEPTGVQETQFF.

The sample holds a few counts of this clonotype. V gene TRBV9 combines with J gene TRBJ2-1, with 13 bases matching TRBD2. The CDR3 is 16 residues long. J was trimmed by 8 bases and V by 4 bases; bases with no gene match: 9. Germline lookup yields CDR1 SGDLS and CDR2 YYNGEE. CDR3 amino acids: CASSSYGTSGKDEQFF. Here the CDR3 DNA reads TGTGCCAGCAGCTCATATGGGACTAGCGGGAAGGATGAGCAGTTCTTC.